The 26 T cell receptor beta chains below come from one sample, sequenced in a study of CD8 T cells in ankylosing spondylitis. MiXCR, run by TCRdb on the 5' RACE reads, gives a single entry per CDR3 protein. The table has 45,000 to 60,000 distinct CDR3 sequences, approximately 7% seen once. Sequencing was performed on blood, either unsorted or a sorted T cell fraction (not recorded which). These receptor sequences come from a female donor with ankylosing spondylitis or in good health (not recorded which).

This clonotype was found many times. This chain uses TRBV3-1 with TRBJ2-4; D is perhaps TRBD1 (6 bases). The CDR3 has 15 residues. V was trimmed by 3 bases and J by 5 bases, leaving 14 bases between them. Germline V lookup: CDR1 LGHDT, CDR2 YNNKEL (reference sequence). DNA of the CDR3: TGTGCCAGCAGCCACCCCCAGGGGTATGAAAACATTCAGTACTTC. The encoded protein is CASSHPQGYENIQYF. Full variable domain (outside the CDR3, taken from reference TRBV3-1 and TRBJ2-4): DTAVSQTPKYLVTQMGNDKSIKCEQNLGHDTMYWYKQDSKKFLKIMFSYNNKELIINETVPNRFSPKSPDKAHLNLHINSLELGDSAVYFCASSHPQGYENIQYFGAGTRLSVL.

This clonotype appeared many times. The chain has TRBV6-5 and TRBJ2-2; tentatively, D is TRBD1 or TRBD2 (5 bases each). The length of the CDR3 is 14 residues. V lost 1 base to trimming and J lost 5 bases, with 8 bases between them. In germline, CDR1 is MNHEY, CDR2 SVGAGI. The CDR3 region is CASSYWDGTGELFF. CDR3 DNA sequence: TGTGCCAGCAGTTACTGGGACGGGACCGGGGAGCTGTTTTTT.

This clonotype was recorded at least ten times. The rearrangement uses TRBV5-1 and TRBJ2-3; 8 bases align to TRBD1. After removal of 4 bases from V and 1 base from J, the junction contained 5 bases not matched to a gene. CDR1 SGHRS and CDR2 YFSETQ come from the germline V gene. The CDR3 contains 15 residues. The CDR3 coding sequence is TGCGCCAGCAGCCCGCAGGGGGCACGCACAGATACGCAGTATTTT. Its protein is CASSPQGARTDTQYF. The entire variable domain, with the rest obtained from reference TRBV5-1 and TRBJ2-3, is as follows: KAGVTQTPRYLIKTRGQQVTLSCSPISGHRSVSWYQQTPGQGLQFLFEYFSETQRNKGNFPGRFSGRQFSNSRSEMNVSTLELGDSALYLCASSPQGARTDTQYFGPGTRLTVL.

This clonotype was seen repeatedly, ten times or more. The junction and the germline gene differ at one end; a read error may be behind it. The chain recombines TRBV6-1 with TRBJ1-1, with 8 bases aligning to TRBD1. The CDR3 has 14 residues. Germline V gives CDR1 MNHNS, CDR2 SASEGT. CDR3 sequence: CASSPRQGSTEALF. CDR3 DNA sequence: TGTGCCAGCAGCCCGAGACAGGGGAGCACTGAAGCTTTATTT.

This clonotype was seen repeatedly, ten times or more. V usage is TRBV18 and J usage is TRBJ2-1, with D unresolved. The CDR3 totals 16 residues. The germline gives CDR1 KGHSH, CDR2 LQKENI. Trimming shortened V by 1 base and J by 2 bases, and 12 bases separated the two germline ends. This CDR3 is CASSPRWQNAYNEQFF. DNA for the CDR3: TGTGCCAGCTCACCACGGTGGCAGAACGCCTACAATGAGCAGTTCTTC.

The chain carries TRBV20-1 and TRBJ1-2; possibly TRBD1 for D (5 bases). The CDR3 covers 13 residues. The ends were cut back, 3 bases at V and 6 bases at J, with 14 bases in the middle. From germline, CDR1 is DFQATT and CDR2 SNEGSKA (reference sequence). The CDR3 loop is CSARGLGGDGYTF. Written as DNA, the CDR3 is TGCAGTGCTAGGGGTTTGGGGGGAGATGGCTACACCTTC.

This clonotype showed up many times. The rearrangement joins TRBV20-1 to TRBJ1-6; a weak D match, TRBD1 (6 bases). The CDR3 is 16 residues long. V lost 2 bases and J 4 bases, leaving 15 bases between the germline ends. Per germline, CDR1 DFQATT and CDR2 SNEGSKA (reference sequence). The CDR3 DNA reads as TGCAGTGCTAGAACAGGGAAAGGAGTGTATAATTCACCCCTCCACTTT. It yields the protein CSARTGKGVYNSPLHF.

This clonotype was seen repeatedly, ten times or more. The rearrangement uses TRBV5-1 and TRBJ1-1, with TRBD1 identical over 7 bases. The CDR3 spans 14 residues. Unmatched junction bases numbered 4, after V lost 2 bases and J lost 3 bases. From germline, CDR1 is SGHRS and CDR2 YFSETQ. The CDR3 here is CASSLGDSDTEAFF. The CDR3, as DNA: TGCGCCAGCAGCTTAGGGGACAGCGACACTGAAGCTTTCTTT.

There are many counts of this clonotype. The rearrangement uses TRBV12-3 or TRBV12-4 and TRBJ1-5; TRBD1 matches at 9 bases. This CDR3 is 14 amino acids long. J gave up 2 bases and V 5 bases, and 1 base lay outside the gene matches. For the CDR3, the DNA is TGTGCCAGCAGTGGGGACAGGGGCAATCAGCCCCAGCATTTT. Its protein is CASSGDRGNQPQHF.

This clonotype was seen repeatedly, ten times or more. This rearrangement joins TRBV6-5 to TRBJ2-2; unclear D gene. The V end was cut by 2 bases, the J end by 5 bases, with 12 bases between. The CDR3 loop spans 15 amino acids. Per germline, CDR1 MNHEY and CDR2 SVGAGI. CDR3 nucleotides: TGTGCCAGCAGTTACGTCCACCTTGGTACCGGGGAGCTGTTTTTT. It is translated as CASSYVHLGTGELFF.

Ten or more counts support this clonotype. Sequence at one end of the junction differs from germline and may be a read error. CDR3 DNA sequence: TGTGCCAGCAGCTTGTATGTGGCCAGGGAATACAGTGAGCAGTTCTTC. Translated: CASSLYVAREYSEQFF. V usage is TRBV5-6 and J usage is TRBJ2-1, with D perhaps TRBD1 (5 bases). Germline V lookup: CDR1 SGHDT, CDR2 YYEEEE. The CDR3 is made up of 16 amino acids.

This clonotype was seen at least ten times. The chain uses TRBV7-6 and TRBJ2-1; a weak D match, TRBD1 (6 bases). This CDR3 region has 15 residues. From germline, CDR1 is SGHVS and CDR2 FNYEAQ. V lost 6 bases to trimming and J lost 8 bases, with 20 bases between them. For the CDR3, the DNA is TGTGCCAGCAGTTTTGATACAGGGCCTTCGCATGAGCAGTTCTTC. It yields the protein CASSFDTGPSHEQFF.

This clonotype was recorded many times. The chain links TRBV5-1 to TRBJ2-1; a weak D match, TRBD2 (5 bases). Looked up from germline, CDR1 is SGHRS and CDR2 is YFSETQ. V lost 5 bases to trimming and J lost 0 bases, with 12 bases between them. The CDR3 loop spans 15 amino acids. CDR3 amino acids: CASRLGLSSYNEQFF. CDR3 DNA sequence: TGCGCCAGCAGACTAGGCTTGAGCTCCTACAATGAGCAGTTCTTC.

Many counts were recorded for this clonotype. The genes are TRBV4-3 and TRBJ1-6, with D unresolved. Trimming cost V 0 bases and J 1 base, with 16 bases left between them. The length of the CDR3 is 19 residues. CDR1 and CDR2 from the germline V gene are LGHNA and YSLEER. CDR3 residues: CASSQESVGVGSYNSPLHF. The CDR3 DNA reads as TGCGCCAGCAGCCAAGAATCTGTCGGGGTTGGATCCTATAATTCACCCCTCCACTTT.

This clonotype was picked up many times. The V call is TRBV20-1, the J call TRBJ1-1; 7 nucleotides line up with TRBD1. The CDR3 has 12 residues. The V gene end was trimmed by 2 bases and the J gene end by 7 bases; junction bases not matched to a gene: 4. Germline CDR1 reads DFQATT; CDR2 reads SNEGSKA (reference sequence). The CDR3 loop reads CSARQGVREAFF. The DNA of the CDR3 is TGCAGTGCTAGACAGGGGGTGCGTGAAGCTTTCTTT.

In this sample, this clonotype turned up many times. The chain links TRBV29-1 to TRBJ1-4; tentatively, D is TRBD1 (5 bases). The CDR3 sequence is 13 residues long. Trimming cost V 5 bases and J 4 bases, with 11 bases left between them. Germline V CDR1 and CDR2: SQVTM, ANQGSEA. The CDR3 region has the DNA TGCAGCGTTAGGGGCGTAGGTAATGAAAAACTGTTTTTT. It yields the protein CSVRGVGNEKLFF. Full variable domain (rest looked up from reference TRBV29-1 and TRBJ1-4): SAVISQKPSRDICQRGTSLTIQCQVDSQVTMMFWYRQQPGQSLTLIATANQGSEATYESGFVIDKFPISRPNLTFSTLTVSNMSPEDSSIYLCSVRGVGNEKLFFGSGTQLSVL.

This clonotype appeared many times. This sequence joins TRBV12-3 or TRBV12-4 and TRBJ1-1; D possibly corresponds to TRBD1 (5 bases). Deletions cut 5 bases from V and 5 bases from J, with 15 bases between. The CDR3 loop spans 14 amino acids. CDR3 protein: CASSPGRRGTEAFF. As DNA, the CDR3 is TGTGCCAGCAGTCCGGGACGCCGGGGAACTGAAGCTTTCTTT.

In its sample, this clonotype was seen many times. The CDR3 reads CAISDPGLGQYEQYF. As DNA, the CDR3 is TGTGCCATCAGTGACCCGGGACTGGGCCAGTACGAGCAGTACTTC. The J gene is TRBJ2-7, the V gene TRBV10-3, with D tentatively TRBD2 (6 bases). CDR3 length equals 15 residues. Germline CDR1 is ENHRY and CDR2 is SYGVKD. The germline V and J ends were trimmed by 3 bases and 4 bases, with 16 bases remaining between them.

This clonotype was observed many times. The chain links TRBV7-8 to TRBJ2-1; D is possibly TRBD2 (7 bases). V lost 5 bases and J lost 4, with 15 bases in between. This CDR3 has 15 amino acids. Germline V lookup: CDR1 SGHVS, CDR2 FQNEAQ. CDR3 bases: TGTGCCAGCAGCCAAGGGGGGGCCGGGTACAATGAGCAGTTCTTC. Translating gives CASSQGGAGYNEQFF.

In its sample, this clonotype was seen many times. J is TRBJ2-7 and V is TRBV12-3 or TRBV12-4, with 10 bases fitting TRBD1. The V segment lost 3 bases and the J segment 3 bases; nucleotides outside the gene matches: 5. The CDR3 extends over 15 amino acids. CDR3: CASSFRGDRGYEQYV. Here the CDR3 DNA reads TGTGCCAGCAGTTTTCGGGGGGACAGGGGCTACGAGCAGTACGTC.

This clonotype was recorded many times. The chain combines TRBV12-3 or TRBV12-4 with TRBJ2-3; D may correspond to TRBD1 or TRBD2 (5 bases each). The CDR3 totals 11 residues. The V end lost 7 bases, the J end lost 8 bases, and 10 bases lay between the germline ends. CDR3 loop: CASTTGTTQYF. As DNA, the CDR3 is TGTGCCAGCACCACCGGGACTACGCAGTATTTT.

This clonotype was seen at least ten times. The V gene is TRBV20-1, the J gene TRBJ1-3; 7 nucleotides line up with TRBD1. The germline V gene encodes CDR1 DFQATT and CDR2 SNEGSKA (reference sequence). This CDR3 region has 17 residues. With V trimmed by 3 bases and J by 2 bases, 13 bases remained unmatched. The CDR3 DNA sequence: TGCAGTGCTAGCCCCCTCCCGACAGGGCGGGCTGGAAACACCATATATTTT. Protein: CSASPLPTGRAGNTIYF.

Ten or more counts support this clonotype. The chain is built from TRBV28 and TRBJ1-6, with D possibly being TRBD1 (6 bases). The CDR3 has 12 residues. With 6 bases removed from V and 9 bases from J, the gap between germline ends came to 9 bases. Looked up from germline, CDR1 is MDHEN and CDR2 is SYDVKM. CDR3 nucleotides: TGTGCCAGCAGCCAACAGGGTTCACCCCTCCACTTT. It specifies CASSQQGSPLHF.

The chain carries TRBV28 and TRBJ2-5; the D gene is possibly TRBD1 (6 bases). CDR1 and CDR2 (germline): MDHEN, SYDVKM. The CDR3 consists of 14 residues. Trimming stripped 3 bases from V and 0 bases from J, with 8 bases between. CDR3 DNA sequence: TGTGCCAGCAGTTTGGGACAAAACCAAGAGACCCAGTACTTC. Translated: CASSLGQNQETQYF.

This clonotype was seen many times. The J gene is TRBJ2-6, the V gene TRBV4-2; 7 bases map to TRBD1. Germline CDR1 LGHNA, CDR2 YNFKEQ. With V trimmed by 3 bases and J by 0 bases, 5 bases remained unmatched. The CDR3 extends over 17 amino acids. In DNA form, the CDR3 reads TGTGCCAGCAGCCAGGGACAGCGAGCCTCTGGGGCCAACGTCCTGACTTTC. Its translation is CASSQGQRASGANVLTF.

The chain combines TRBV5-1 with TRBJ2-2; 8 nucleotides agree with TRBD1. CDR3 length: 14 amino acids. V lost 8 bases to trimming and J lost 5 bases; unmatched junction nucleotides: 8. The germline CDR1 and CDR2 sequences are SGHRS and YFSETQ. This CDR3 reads CASSGQGGTGELFF. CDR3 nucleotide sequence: TGCGCCAGTTCCGGACAGGGTGGAACCGGGGAGCTGTTTTTT.